What follows are 29 T cell receptor beta chains derived from one specimen sequenced in a study of T cell responses to AZD1222 COVID-19 vaccine. Profiled with immunoSEQ multiplex PCR; TCRdb holds only in-frame clones, not every one. The sample carries approximately 190,000 clones, around 86% recorded once. The sequences come from peripheral blood, collected on day 0 of MenACWY control vaccination. The receptors here all came from an adult in good health.

Here the CDR3 reads CASSVAGGGPVDEQYF. CDR3 sequence (DNA): TGTGCCAGCAGCGTAGCCGGGGGAGGGCCAGTCGACGAGCAGTACTTC. This rearrangement joins TRBV9 to TRBJ2-7, with TRBD2 identical over 7 bases. The CDR3 extends over 16 amino acids. Trimming took 0 bases from V and 5 from J; bases not matched to a gene: 11. Per germline, CDR1 SGDLS and CDR2 YYNGEE.

V is TRBV28 and J is TRBJ1-5; no clear D gene. The V end lost 2 bases, the J end lost 6 bases, and 14 bases lay between the germline ends. Germline values: CDR1 MDHEN, CDR2 SYDVKM. The CDR3 contains 15 residues. CDR3 nucleotide sequence: TGTGCCAGCAGTTTACGGCGAGACCGGGGTCAGCCCCAGCATTTT. It codes for CASSLRRDRGQPQHF.

This chain links TRBV6-1 with TRBJ2-2, with 7 bases matching TRBD1. Trimming cost V 1 base and J 6 bases; bases outside gene matches: 17. CDR3 length: 19 amino acids. Germline values: CDR1 MNHNS, CDR2 SASEGT. The CDR3 DNA sequence: TGTGCCAGCAGTGAAGAAGGAAGGGGATATTGGCAGGGGGCCGGGGAGCTGTTTTTT. Its translation: CASSEEGRGYWQGAGELFF.

The chain has TRBV27 and TRBJ1-2; TRBD1 matches 8 bases. This CDR3 has 14 residues. Germline CDR1 MNHEY, CDR2 SMNVEV (reference sequence). The V gene end was trimmed by 6 bases and the J gene end by 4 bases; junction bases not matched to a gene: 7. The CDR3 sequence: CASSRDRNFYGYTF. The CDR3 nucleotides are TGTGCCAGCAGCCGGGACAGGAACTTCTATGGCTACACCTTC.

V gene TRBV18 combines with J gene TRBJ1-5; D gene ambiguous. This CDR3 contains 14 residues. V was pared by 4 bases and J by 3 bases, with 10 bases between. Germline assignment: CDR1 KGHSH and CDR2 LQKENI. The DNA of the CDR3 is TGTGCCAGCTCACTTTCAGGTTCCAATCAGCCCCAGCATTTT. This sequence encodes CASSLSGSNQPQHF. The whole variable domain, filled in from reference TRBV18 and TRBJ1-5, reads NAGVMQNPRHLVRRRGQEARLRCSPMKGHSHVYWYRQLPEEGLKFMVYLQKENIIDESGMPKERFSAEFPKEGPSILRIQQVVRGDSAAYFCASSLSGSNQPQHFGDGTRLSIL.

The chain employs TRBV19 and TRBJ2-3; D may be TRBD1 (5 bases). There are 14 residues in the CDR3. V was pared by 4 bases and J by 0 bases, with 8 bases between. Germline CDR1 reads LNHDA; CDR2 reads SQIVND (reference sequence). CDR3 in DNA: TGTGCCAGTAGTAGCAGGGCTAGCACAGATACGCAGTATTTT. Translation gives CASSSRASTDTQYF.

Notes on this clone: The junction departs from the called germline gene at one end, perhaps through a read error. The genes are TRBV11-3 and TRBJ1-5; 9 positions match TRBD1. Germline V gene lookup returns CDR1 SGHNT and CDR2 YENEEA. The CDR3 runs 15 residues. CDR3 sequence: CASSSQGASNQPQHF. The CDR3 DNA is TGTGCCAGCAGCTCACAGGGGGCCAGCAATCAGCCCCAGCATTTC.

This sequence joins TRBV28 and TRBJ2-2, with 7 bases fitting TRBD1. Germline assignment: CDR1 MDHEN and CDR2 SYDVKM. The trim removed 11 bases at V and 3 bases at J, leaving 12 bases unmatched. CDR3 length: 15 residues. In DNA form, the CDR3 reads TGTGCCGGTTCACAGGGGCCTTCGTACACCGGGGAGCTGTTTTTT. Translated: CAGSQGPSYTGELFF.

This clone was counted a single time. The V gene is TRBV2, the J gene TRBJ1-5; maybe TRBD1 (6 bases). This CDR3 has 13 amino acids. Between the trimmed V and J ends, which lost 6 bases and 4 bases, there was a span of 10 bases. Germline loops: CDR1 SNHLY, CDR2 FYNNEI. The DNA for the CDR3 is TGTGCCAGCAGGGACAGCGGTAATCAGCCCCAGCATTTT. This sequence encodes CASRDSGNQPQHF. The complete variable domain, with remaining parts taken from reference TRBV2 and TRBJ1-5, reads EPEVTQTPSHQVTQMGQEVILRCVPISNHLYFYWYRQILGQKVEFLVSFYNNEISEKSEIFDDQFSVERPDGSNFTLKIRSTKLEDSAMYFCASRDSGNQPQHFGDGTRLSIL.

The CDR3 DNA reads TGTGCCAGCAGTGGCCCCGAGGCGTATGAGCAGTTCTTC. Encoded protein: CASSGPEAYEQFF. The chain combines TRBV2 with TRBJ2-1, with D hard to call. The V and J ends lost 4 bases and 8 bases respectively, with 12 bases between them. The length of the CDR3 is 13 residues. Per the germline V gene, CDR1 is SNHLY and CDR2 is FYNNEI.

The J gene is TRBJ2-7, the V gene TRBV28; D remains ambiguous. The CDR3 loop spans 13 amino acids. Trimming pared 2 bases from V and 2 bases from J, leaving 7 bases between. Germline V gene data show CDR1 as MDHEN and CDR2 as SYDVKM. Here the CDR3 reads CASSLVGTYEQYF. The CDR3 region has the DNA TGTGCCAGCAGTTTAGTTGGAACCTACGAGCAGTACTTC.

The J gene is TRBJ1-3, the V gene TRBV30; D is unclear. Trimming took 3 bases from V and 0 from J, leaving 9 bases between them. The CDR3 runs 14 residues. Germline V gene data show CDR1 as GTSNPN and CDR2 as SVGIG (reference sequence). Written as DNA, the CDR3 is TGTGCCTGGAGCGACGGCACCTCTGGAAACACCATATATTTT. This sequence encodes CAWSDGTSGNTIYF.

The chain couples TRBV7-9 to TRBJ2-1, with TRBD2 matching over 13 bases. The V and J ends lost 6 bases and 9 bases, in that order; junction bases with no gene match: 8. Germline-derived CDR1 and CDR2 are SEHNR and FQNEAQ (reference sequence). This CDR3 region has 15 residues. CDR3 bases: TGTGCCAGCAGTTACGCCGGACTAGCGGGAGTTGAGCAGTTCTTC. This translates into CASSYAGLAGVEQFF.

The V and J genes are TRBV6-5 and TRBJ2-7, with 9 bases identical to TRBD2. V was pared by 6 bases and J by 5 bases, with 11 bases of the junction left unmatched. There are 15 residues in the CDR3. The V gene's germline CDR1 is MNHEY and CDR2 SVGAGI. This CDR3 is CASSSPGLATHEQYF. The CDR3 bases are TGTGCCAGCAGCTCCCCGGGACTAGCTACCCACGAGCAGTACTTC.

The chain is built from TRBV7-2 and TRBJ2-3; 9 bases align to TRBD2. Germline lookup yields CDR1 SGHTA and CDR2 FQGNSA. The CDR3 length is 16 residues. Trimming cost V 5 bases and J 4 bases; bases outside gene matches: 10. The CDR3 nucleotides are TGTGCCAGCAGCCCCCTTGCGGGGGGGCCTCCAGATACGCAGTATTTT. Its protein product is CASSPLAGGPPDTQYF.

This clone was seen a handful of times. V is TRBV10-3 and J is TRBJ1-6, with 7 bases aligning to TRBD1. The CDR3 consists of 14 residues. Germline CDR1 and CDR2: ENHRY and SYGVKD. The ends lost 5 bases at V and 7 bases at J; junction bases unmatched: 5. The CDR3 DNA reads as TGTGCCATCAGTAGGGACAGTGGGAATTCACCCCTCCACTTT. Translated, it gives CAISRDSGNSPLHF.

This chain links TRBV11-3 with TRBJ1-1; D is unclear. Trimming pared 1 base from V and 8 bases from J, leaving 11 bases between. The germline V gene encodes CDR1 SGHNT and CDR2 YENEEA. The CDR3 spans 13 residues. CDR3 residues: CASSLGRTGEAFF. Written as DNA, the CDR3 is TGTGCCAGCAGCTTAGGCCGGACGGGGGAAGCTTTCTTT. Looking up the rest from reference TRBV11-3 and TRBJ1-1 gives the full variable domain: EAGVVQSPRYKIIEKKQPVAFWCNPISGHNTLYWYLQNLGQGPELLIRYENEEAVDDSQLPKDRFSAERLKGVDSTLKIQPAELGDSAVYLCASSLGRTGEAFFGQGTRLTVV.

The chain carries TRBV19 and TRBJ2-4; D is tentatively TRBD1 or TRBD2 (5 bases each). V was trimmed by 6 bases and J by 8 bases, leaving 14 bases between them. Germline values: CDR1 LNHDA, CDR2 SQIVND (reference sequence). The CDR3 extends over 13 amino acids. The DNA of the CDR3 is TGTGCCAGTAGGGGGGACGGGGTTGACATTCAGTACTTC. Translating gives CASRGDGVDIQYF.

The chain has TRBV7-2 and TRBJ2-7; D could derive from TRBD1 or TRBD2 (5 bases each). Between the trimmed V and J ends, which lost 1 base and 2 bases, there was a span of 12 bases. The CDR3 runs to 15 residues. From germline, CDR1 is SGHTA and CDR2 FQGNSA. The CDR3, as DNA: TGTGCCAGCAGCTTAGAAGGGACGGGGACCTACGAGCAGTACTTC. Protein sequence: CASSLEGTGTYEQYF.

This clone was detected only once. The rearrangement links TRBV30 to TRBJ2-1; D might be TRBD1 (5 bases). Germline V gives CDR1 GTSNPN, CDR2 SVGIG (reference sequence). V was pared by 7 bases and J by 8 bases, with 18 bases between. The CDR3 runs to 13 residues. The CDR3 loop reads CASSQGKFHEQFF. Written as DNA, the CDR3 is TGTGCCTCGAGCCAGGGCAAATTCCATGAGCAGTTCTTC.

The chain is built from TRBV4-3 and TRBJ2-5; either TRBD1 or TRBD2 may supply D (6 bases each). Germline assignment: CDR1 LGHNA and CDR2 YSLEER. The CDR3 has 14 amino acids. V was shortened by 1 base and J by 5 bases, with 11 bases between the two germline ends. CDR3 sequence (DNA): TGCGCCAGCAGCCAAGTCGGGGGCGGTGAGACCCAGTACTTC. Translation: CASSQVGGGETQYF.

The genes are TRBV27 and TRBJ2-3, with D hard to call. CDR1 and CDR2 (germline): MNHEY, SMNVEV (reference sequence). V was cut by 0 bases and J by 2 bases, with 6 bases left in between. This CDR3 has 14 residues. In DNA form, the CDR3 reads TGTGCCAGCAGTTTATCTCGAGTCACAGATACGCAGTATTTT. It yields the protein CASSLSRVTDTQYF.

The chain employs TRBV28 and TRBJ1-2, with 8 bases identical to TRBD1. CDR1 MDHEN and CDR2 SYDVKM come from the germline V gene. V lost 6 bases, J lost 4 bases, and 4 bases stayed unmatched. The CDR3 has 13 amino acids. The CDR3 bases are TGTGCCAGCAGGCAGGGGGCAAGCTATGGCTACACCTTC. It encodes CASRQGASYGYTF.

The CDR3 is CASSLEPGRAYGYTF. The CDR3 coding sequence is TGTGCCAGCAGCTTAGAACCGGGACGGGCCTATGGCTACACCTTC. The chain carries TRBV7-6 and TRBJ1-2, with a tentative D call TRBD1 (5 bases). The CDR3 totals 15 residues. Per the germline V gene, CDR1 is SGHVS and CDR2 is FNYEAQ. V lost 1 base and J lost 4, with 13 bases in between.

The chain recombines TRBV4-2 with TRBJ1-4, with a possible D match to TRBD1 (6 bases). The CDR3 length is 16 residues. The V and J ends lost 8 bases and 5 bases respectively, with 21 bases between them. Per germline, CDR1 LGHNA and CDR2 YNFKEQ. Here the CDR3 reads CASGEGGLNGNEKLFF. The DNA of the CDR3 is TGTGCCAGCGGGGAAGGGGGGCTCAATGGGAATGAAAAACTGTTTTTT.

The rearrangement links TRBV6-5 to TRBJ2-7, with D perhaps TRBD1 or TRBD2 (5 bases each). Germline CDR1 and CDR2: MNHEY and SVGAGI. The ends were cut back, 7 bases at V and 2 bases at J, with 15 bases in the middle. The CDR3 sequence is 14 residues long. In DNA form, the CDR3 reads TGTGCCAGCAAGCCCCGGGACCGTACCTACGAGCAGTACTTC. Protein product: CASKPRDRTYEQYF.

V is TRBV19 and J is TRBJ2-6, with a possible D match to TRBD2 (6 bases). Trimming took off 5 bases at V and 2 bases at J, with 13 bases between the two ends. The CDR3 extends over 16 amino acids. The V gene's germline CDR1 is LNHDA and CDR2 SQIVND (reference sequence). This CDR3 is CASSGQGGAGANVLTF. DNA of the CDR3: TGTGCCAGTAGTGGCCAGGGAGGCGCTGGGGCCAACGTCCTGACTTTC.

The chain recombines TRBV6-1 with TRBJ1-1, with 7 bases aligning to TRBD1. V lost 2 bases to trimming and J lost 8 bases; unmatched junction nucleotides: 8. CDR1 is MNHNS, CDR2 SASEGT, per germline. This CDR3 has 14 residues. CDR3 in DNA: TGTGCCAGCAGTGAAAAAAGGACAGGCGGCGAAGCTTTCTTT. It encodes CASSEKRTGGEAFF.

In its sample, this clone was seen once. The J gene is TRBJ2-7, the V gene TRBV28; possible D gene TRBD1, 6 bases. CDR3 length: 14 amino acids. In germline, CDR1 is MDHEN, CDR2 SYDVKM. The V end was cut by 1 base, the J end by 1 base, with 8 bases between. As DNA, the CDR3 is TGTGCCAGCAGTTTATTCGACAGGTCCTACGAGCAGTACTTC. Translating gives CASSLFDRSYEQYF.